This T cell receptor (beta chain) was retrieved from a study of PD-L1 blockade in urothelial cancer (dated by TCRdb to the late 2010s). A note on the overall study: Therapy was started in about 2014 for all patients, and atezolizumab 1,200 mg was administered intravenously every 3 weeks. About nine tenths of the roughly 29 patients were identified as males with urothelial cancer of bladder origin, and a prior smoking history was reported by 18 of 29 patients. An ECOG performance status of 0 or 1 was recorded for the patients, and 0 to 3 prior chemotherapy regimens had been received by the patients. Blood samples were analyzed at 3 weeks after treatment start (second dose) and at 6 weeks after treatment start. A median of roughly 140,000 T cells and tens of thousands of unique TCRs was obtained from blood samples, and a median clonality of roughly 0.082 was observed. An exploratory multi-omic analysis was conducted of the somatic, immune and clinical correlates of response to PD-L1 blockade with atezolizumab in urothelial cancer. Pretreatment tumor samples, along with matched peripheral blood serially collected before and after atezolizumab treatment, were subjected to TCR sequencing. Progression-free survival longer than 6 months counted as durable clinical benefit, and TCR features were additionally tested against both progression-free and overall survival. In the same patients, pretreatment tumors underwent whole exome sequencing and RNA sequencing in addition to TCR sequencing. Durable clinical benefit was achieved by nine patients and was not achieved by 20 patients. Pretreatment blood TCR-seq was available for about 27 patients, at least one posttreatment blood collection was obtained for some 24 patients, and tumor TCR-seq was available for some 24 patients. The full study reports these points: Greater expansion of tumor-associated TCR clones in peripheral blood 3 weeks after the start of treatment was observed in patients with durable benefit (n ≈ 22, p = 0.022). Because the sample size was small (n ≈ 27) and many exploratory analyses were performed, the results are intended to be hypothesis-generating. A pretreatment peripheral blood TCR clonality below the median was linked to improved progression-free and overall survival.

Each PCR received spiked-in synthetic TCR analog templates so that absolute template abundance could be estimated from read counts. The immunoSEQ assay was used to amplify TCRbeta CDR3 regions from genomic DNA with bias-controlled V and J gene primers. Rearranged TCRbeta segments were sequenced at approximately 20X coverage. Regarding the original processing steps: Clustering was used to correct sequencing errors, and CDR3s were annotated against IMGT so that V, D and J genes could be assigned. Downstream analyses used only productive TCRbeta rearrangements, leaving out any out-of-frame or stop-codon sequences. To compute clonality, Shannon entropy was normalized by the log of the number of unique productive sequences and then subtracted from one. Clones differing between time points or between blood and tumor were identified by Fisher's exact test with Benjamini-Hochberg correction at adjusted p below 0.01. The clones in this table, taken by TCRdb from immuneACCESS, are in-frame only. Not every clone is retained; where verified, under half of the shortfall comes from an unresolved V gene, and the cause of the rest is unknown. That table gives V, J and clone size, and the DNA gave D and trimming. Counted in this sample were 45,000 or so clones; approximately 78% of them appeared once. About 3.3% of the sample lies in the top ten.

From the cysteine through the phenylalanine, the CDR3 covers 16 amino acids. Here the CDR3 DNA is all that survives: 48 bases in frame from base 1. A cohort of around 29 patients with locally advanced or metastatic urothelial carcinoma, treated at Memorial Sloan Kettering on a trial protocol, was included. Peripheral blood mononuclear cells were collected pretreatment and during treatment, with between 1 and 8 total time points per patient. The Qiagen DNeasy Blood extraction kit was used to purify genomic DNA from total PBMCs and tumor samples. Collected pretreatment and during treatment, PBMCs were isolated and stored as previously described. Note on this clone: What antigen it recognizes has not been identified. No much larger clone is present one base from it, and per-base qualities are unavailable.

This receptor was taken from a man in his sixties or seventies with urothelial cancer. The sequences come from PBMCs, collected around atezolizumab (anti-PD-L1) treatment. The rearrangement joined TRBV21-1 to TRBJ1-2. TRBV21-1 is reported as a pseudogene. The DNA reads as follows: TGTGCCAGCAGCGAAAGGAGGGGCAGGACTAACTATGGCTACACCTTC. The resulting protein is CASSERRGRTNYGYTF.